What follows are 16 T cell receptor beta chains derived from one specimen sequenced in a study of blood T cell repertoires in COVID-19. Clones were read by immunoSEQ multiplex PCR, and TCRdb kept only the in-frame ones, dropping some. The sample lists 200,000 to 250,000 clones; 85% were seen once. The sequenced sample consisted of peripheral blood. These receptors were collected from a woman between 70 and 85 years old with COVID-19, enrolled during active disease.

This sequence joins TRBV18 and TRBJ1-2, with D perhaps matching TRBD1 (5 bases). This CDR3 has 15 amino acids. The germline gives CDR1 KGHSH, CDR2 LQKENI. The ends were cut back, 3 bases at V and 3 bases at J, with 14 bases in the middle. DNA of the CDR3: TGTGCCAGCTCACCTGGCCAGGGTAATTACTATGGCTACACCTTC. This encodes CASSPGQGNYYGYTF.

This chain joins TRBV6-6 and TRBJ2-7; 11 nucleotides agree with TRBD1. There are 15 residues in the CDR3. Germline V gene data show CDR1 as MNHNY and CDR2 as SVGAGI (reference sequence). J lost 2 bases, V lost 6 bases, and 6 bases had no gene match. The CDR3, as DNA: TGTGCCAGCAGCAGGGGGGGACAGGGGGCCTACGAGCAGTACTTC. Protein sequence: CASSRGGQGAYEQYF.

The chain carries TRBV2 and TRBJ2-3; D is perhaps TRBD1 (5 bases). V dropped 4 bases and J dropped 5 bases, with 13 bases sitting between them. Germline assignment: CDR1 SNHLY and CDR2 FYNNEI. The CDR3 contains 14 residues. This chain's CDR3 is CASSGQGLGDTQYF. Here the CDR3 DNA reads TGTGCCAGCAGTGGCCAGGGCTTAGGAGATACGCAGTATTTT.

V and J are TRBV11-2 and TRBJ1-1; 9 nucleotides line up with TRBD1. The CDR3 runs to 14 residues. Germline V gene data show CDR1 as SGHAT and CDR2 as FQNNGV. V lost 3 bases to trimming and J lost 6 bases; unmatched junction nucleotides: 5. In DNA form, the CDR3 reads TGTGCCAGCAGCTTCAGACAGGGGGTTCCTGAAGCTTTCTTT. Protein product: CASSFRQGVPEAFF.

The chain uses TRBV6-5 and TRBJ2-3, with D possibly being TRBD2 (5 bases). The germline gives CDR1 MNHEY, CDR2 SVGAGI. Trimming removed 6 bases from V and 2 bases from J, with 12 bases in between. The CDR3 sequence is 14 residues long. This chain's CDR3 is CASRARTVTDTQYF. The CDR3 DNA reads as TGTGCCAGCAGAGCCCGGACTGTCACAGATACGCAGTATTTT.

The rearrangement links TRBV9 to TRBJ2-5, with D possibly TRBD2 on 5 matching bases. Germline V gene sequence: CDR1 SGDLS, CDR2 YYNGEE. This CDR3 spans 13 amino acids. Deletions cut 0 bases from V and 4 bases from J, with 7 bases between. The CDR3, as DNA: TGTGCCAGCAGCGTAGGGGGAGTAGAGACCCAGTACTTC. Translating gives CASSVGGVETQYF.

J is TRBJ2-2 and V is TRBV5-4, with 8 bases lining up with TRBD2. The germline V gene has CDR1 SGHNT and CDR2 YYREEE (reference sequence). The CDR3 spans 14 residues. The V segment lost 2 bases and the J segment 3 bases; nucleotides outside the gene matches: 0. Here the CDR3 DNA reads TGTGCCAGCAGCTTCGGGGGGGACACCGGGGAGCTGTTTTTT. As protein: CASSFGGDTGELFF.

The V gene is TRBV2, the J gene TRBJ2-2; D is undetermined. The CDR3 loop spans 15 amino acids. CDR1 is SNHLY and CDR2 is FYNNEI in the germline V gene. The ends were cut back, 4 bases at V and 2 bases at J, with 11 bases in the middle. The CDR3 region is CASSGNRINTGELFF. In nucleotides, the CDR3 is TGTGCCAGCAGTGGGAACAGAATTAACACCGGGGAGCTGTTTTTT.

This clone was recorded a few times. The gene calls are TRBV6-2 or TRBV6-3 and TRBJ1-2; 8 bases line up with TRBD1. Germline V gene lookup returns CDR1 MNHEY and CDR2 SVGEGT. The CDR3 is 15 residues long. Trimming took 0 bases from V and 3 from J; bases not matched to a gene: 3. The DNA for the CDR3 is TGTGCCAGCAGTTACTCAGGACAGGGATACTATGGCTACACCTTC. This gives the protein CASSYSGQGYYGYTF.

The DNA of the CDR3 is TGTGCCAGCAGCAAAGCGGCCCTCCCCCCTGTCTACGAGCAGTACTTC. It is translated as CASSKAALPPVYEQYF. The rearrangement joins TRBV21-1 to TRBJ2-7; the table calls TRBD1, which could not be checked here. TRBV21-1 is listed as a pseudogene. The CDR3 has 16 residues.

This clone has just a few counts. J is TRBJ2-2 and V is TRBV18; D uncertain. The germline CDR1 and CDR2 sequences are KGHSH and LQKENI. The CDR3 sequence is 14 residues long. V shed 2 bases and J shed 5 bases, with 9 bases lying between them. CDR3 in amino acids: CASSPEVVTGELFF. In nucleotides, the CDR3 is TGTGCCAGCTCACCAGAGGTCGTTACCGGGGAGCTGTTTTTT.

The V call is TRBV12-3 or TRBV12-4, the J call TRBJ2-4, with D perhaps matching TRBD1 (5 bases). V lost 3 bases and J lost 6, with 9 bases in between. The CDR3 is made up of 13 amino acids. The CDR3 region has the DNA TGTGCCAGCAGTTTTCTGGGGCCAAACATTCAGTACTTC. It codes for CASSFLGPNIQYF.

CDR3: CAGKWLGDNQPQHF. CDR3 nucleotides: TGTGCCGGGAAGTGGTTAGGGGACAATCAGCCCCAGCATTTT. V and J are TRBV30 and TRBJ1-5; D may be TRBD1 (5 bases). The CDR3 runs to 14 residues. V lost 8 bases and J lost 3, with 17 bases in between. Germline values: CDR1 GTSNPN, CDR2 SVGIG (reference sequence).

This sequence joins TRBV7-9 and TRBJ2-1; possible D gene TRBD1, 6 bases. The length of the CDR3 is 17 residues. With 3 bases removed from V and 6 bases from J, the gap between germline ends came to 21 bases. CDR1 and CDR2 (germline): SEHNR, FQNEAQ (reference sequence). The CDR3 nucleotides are TGTGCCAGCAGCTTTTCTGACAGCCCCATGACAGGCAATGAGCAGTTCTTC. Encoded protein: CASSFSDSPMTGNEQFF.

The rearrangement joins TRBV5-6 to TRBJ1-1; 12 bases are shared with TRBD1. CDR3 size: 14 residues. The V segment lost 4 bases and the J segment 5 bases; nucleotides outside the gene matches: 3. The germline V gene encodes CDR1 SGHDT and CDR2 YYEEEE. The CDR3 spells CASSLGQGATEAFF. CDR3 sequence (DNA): TGTGCCAGCAGCCTGGGACAGGGGGCAACTGAAGCTTTCTTT.

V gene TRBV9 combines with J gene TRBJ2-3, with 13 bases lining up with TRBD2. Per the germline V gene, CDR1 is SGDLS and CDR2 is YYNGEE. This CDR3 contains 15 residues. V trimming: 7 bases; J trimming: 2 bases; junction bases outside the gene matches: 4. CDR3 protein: CASAGTSGATDTQYF. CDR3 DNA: TGTGCCAGCGCCGGGACTAGCGGGGCCACAGATACGCAGTATTTT. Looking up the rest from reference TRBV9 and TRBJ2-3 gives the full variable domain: DSGVTQTPKHLITATGQRVTLRCSPRSGDLSVYWYQQSLDQGLQFLIQYYNGEERAKGNILERFSAQQFPDLHSELNLSSLELGDSALYFCASAGTSGATDTQYFGPGTRLTVL.